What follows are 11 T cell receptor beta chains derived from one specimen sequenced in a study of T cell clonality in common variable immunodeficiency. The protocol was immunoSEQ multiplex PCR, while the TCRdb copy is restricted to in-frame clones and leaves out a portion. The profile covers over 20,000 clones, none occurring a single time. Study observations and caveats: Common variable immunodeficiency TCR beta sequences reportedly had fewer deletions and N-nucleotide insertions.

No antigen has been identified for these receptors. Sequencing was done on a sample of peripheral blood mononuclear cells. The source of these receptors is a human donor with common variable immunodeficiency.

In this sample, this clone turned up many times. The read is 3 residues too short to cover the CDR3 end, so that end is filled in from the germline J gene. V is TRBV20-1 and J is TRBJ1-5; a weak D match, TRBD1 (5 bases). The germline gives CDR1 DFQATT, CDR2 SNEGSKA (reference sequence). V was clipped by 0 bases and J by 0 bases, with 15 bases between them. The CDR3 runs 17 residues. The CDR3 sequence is CSARDKRGPYSNQPQHF. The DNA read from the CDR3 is TGCAGTGCTAGAGATAAGAGGGGCCCTTATAGCAATCAGCCC.

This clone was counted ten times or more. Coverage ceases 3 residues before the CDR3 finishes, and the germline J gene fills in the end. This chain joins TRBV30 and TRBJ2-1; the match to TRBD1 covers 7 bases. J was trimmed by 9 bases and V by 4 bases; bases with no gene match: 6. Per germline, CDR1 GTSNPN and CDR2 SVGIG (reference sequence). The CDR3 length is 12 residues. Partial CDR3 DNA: TGTGCCTGGACCCGACAGGGCGGTGAG. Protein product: CAWTRQGGE. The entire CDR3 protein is CAWTRQGGEQFF.

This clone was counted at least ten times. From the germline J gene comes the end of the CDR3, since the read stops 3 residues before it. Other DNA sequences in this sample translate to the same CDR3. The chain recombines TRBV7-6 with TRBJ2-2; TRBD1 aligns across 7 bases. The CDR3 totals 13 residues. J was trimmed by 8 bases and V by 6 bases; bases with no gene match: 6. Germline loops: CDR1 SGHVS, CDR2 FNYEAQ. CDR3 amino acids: CASRATGPGELFF. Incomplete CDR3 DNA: TGTGCCAGCAGAGCGACAGGGCCTGGGGAG.

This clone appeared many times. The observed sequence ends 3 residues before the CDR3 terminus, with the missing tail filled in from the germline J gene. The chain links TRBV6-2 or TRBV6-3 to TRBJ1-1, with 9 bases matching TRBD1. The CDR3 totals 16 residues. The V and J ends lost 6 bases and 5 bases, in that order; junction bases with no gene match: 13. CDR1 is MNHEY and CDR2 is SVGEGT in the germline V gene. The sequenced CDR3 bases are TGTGCCAGCAGCCACGCCAGGGACAGGGCGGGAACTGAA. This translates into CASSHARDRAGTE. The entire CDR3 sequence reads CASSHARDRAGTEAFF.

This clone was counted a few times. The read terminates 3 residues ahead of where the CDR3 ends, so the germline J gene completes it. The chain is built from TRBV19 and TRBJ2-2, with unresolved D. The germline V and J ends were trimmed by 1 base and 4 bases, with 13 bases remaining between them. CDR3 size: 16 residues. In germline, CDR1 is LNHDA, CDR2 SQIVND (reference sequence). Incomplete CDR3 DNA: TGTGCCAGTAGTATAGTGGGTGGGCAGACCACCGGGGAG. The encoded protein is CASSIVGGQTTGE. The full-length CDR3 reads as CASSIVGGQTTGELFF.

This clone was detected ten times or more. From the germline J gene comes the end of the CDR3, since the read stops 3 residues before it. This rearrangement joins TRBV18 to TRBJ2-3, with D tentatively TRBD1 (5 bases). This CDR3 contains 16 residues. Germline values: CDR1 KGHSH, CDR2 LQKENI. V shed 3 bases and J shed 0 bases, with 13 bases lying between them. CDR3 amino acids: CASSPRPGHSTDTQYF. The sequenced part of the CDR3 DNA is TGTGCCAGCTCACCTAGGCCAGGACATAGCACAGATACG.

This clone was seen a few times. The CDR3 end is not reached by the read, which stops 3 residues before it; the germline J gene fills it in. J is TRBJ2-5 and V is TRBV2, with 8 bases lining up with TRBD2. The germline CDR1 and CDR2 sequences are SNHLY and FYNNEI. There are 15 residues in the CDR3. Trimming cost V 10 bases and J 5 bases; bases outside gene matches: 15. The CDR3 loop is CATAPRGGLGETQYF. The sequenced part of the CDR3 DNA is TGTGCCACCGCTCCCCGGGGGGGCCTAGGGGAGACC.

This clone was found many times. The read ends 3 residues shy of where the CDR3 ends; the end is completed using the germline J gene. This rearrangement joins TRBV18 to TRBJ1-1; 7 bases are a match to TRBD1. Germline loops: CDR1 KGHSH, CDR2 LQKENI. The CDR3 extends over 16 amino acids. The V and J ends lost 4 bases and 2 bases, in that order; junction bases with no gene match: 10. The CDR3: CASSQNIGTANTEAFF. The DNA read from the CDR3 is TGTGCCAGCTCACAGAACATCGGGACAGCCAACACTGAA.

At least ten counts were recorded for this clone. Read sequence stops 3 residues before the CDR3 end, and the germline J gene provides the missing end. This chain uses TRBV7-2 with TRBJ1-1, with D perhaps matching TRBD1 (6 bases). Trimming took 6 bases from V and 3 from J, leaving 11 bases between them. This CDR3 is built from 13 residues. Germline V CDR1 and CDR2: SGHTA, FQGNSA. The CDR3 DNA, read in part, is TGTGCCAGCAGGCGTGACAGGCACACTGAA. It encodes CASRRDRHTE. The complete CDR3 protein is CASRRDRHTEAFF.

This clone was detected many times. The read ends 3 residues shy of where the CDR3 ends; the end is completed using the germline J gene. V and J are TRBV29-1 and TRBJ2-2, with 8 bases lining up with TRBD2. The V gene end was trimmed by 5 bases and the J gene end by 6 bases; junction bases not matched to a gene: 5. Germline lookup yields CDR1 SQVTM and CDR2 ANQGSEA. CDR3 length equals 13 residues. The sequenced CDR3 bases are TGCAGCGTTATCGGGGGGGGAGCCGGGGAG. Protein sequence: CSVIGGGAGE. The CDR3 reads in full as CSVIGGGAGELFF.

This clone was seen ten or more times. Incomplete CDR3 DNA: TGTGCCAGCAGCTTTGGGGCGAAATCACCC. Protein product: CASSFGAKSP. The entire CDR3 reads CASSFGAKSPLHF. The chain couples TRBV5-6 to TRBJ1-6, with D possibly matching TRBD1 (5 bases). The CDR3 is cut off 3 residues early in the read; its end comes from the germline J gene. The CDR3 extends over 13 amino acids. CDR1 is SGHDT and CDR2 is YYEEEE in the germline V gene. Trimming removed 2 bases from V and 10 bases from J, with 10 bases in between.